This T cell receptor beta chain emerged from a study of monozygotic twins with inflammatory bowel disease. CDR3 length: 16 residues. Germline assignment: CDR1 SGHRS and CDR2 YFSETQ. With respect to this clonotype: Its target is unknown.

From its re-call of the 5' RACE reads, TCRdb lists each CDR3 protein once, without DNA. The sample has over 100,000 distinct CDR3 sequences; the top ten hold roughly 12%. Broader study findings: Concordance status among twins (concordant versus discordant) showed no link to repertoire similarity, possibly from limited power. IBD-affected twins scored below their healthy co-twins in TCRbeta diversity (inverse Simpson).

The receptor was derived from a human donor with ulcerative colitis or Crohn's disease, or a healthy co-twin of an affected twin (not recorded which). The chain employs TRBV5-1 and TRBJ2-2; the TRBD1 assignment by TCRdb is unverifiable without DNA. The sample was blood. CDR3: CASSLSGTQNTGELFF. Full variable domain (missing parts from reference TRBV5-1 and TRBJ2-2): KAGVTQTPRYLIKTRGQQVTLSCSPISGHRSVSWYQQTPGQGLQFLFEYFSETQRNKGNFPGRFSGRQFSNSRSEMNVSTLELGDSALYLCASSLSGTQNTGELFFGEGSRLTVL.